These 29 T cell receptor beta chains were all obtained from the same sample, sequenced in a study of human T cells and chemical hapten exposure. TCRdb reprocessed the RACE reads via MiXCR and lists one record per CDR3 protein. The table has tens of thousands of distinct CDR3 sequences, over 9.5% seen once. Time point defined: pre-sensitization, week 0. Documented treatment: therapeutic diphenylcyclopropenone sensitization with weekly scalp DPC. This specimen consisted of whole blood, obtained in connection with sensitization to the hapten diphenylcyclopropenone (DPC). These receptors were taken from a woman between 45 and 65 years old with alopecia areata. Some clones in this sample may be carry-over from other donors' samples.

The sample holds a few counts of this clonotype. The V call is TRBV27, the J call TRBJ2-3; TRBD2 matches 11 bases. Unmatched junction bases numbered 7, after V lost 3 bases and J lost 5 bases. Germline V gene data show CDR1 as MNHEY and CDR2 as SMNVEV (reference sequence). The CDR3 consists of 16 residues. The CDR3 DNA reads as TGTGCCAGCAGTTTTTCTCCGACTAGCGGGAAAGATACGCAGTATTTT. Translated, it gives CASSFSPTSGKDTQYF.

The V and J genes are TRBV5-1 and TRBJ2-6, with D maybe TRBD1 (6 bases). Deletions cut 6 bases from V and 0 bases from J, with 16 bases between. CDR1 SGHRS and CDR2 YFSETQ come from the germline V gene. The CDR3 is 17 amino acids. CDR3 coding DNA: TGCGCCAGCACCCGACAGGCCAGACTCTCTGGGGCCAACGTCCTGACTTTC. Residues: CASTRQARLSGANVLTF.

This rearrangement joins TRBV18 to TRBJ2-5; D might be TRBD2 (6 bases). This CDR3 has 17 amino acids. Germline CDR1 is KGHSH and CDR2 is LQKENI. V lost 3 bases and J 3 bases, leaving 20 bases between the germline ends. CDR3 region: CASSPFLSAGREETQYF. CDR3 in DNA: TGTGCCAGCTCACCCTTTCTGAGTGCGGGGAGAGAAGAGACCCAGTACTTC.

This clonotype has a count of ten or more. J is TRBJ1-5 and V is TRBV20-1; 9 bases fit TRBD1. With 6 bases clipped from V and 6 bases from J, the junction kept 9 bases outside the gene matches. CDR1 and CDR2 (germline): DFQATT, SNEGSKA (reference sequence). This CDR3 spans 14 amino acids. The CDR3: CSAKLTGGGQPQHF. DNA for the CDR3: TGCAGTGCAAAGTTGACAGGGGGTGGTCAGCCCCAGCATTTT.

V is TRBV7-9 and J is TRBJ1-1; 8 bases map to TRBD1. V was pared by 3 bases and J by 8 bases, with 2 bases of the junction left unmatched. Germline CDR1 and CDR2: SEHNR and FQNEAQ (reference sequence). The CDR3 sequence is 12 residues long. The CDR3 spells CASSFQGAEAFF. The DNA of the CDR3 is TGTGCCAGCAGCTTTCAGGGGGCGGAAGCTTTCTTT.

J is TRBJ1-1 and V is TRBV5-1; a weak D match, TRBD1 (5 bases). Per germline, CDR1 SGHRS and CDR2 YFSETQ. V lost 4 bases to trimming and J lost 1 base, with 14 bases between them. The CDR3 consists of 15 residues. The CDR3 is CASSPGQEPNTEAFF. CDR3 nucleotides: TGCGCCAGCAGCCCGGGGCAAGAACCGAACACTGAAGCTTTCTTT.

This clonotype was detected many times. The CDR3 is CASSYQRGSYEQYF. The CDR3 DNA reads as TGTGCCAGCAGTTACCAGCGGGGCTCCTACGAGCAGTACTTC. The gene calls are TRBV27 and TRBJ2-7, with 7 bases aligning to TRBD2. The CDR3 sequence is 14 residues long. The V gene end was trimmed by 4 bases and the J gene end by 0 bases; junction bases not matched to a gene: 3. Germline assignment: CDR1 MNHEY and CDR2 SMNVEV (reference sequence).

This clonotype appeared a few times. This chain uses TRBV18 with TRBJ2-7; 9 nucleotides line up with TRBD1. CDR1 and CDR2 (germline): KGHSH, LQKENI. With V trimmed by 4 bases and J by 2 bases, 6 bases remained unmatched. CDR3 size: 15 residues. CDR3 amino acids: CASSLGTGQAYEQYF. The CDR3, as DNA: TGTGCCAGCTCACTAGGGACAGGGCAGGCCTACGAGCAGTACTTC.

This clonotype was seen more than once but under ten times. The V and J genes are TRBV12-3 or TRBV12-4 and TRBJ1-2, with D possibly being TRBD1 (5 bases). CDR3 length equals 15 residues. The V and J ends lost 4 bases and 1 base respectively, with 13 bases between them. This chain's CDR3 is CASSSPGLSNYGYTF. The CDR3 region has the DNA TGTGCCAGCAGTTCGCCGGGACTGAGTAACTATGGCTACACCTTC.

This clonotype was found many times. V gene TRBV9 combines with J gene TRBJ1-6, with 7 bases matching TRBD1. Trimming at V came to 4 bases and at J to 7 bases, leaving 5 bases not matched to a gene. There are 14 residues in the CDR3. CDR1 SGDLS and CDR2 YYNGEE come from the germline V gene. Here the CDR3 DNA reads TGTGCCAGCAGCTCGACAGGGAAGAATTCACCCCTCCACTTT. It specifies CASSSTGKNSPLHF.

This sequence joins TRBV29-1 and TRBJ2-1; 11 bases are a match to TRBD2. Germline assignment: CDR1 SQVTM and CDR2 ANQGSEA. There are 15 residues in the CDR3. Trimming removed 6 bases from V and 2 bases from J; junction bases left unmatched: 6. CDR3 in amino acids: CSVLGGLAAYNEQFF. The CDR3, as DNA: TGCAGCGTCCTAGGGGGACTAGCGGCCTACAATGAGCAGTTCTTC.

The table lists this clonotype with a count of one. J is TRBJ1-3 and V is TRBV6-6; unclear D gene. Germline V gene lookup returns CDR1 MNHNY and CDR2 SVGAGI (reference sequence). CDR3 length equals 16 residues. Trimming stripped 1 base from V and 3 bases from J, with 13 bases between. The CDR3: CASSYFPSNLGNTIYF. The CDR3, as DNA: TGTGCCAGCAGTTACTTTCCTAGTAATCTTGGAAACACCATATATTTT.

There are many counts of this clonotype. The CDR3 DNA reads TGTGCCAGCAGCTACAGGACAGAAGAAGATGAGCAGTTCTTC. Translation: CASSYRTEEDEQFF. This chain joins TRBV5-5 and TRBJ2-1, with a possible D match to TRBD1 (6 bases). Germline CDR1 and CDR2: SGHKS and YYEKEE (reference sequence). CDR3 length: 14 amino acids. V was trimmed by 3 bases and J by 8 bases, leaving 15 bases between them.

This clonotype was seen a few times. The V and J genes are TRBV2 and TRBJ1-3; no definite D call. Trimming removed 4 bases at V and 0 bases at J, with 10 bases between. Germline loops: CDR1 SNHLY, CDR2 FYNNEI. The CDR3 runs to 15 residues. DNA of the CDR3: TGTGCCAGCAGTGTGTACCGCGACTCTGGAAACACCATATATTTT. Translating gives CASSVYRDSGNTIYF.

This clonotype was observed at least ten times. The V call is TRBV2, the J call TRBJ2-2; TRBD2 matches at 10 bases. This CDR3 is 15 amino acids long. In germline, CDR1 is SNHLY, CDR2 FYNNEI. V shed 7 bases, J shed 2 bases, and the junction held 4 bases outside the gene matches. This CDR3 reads CASNLAGVNTGELFF. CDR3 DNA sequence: TGTGCCAGCAATCTAGCGGGGGTAAACACCGGGGAGCTGTTTTTT.

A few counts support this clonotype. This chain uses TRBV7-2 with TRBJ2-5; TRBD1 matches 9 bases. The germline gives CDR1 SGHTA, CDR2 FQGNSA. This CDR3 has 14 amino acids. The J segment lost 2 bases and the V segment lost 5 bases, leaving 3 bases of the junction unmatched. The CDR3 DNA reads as TGTGCCAGCAGCCCCGACAGGGGGCAAGAGACCCAGTACTTC. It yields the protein CASSPDRGQETQYF.

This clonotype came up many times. CDR3 bases: TGTGCCAGCAGTGAAGGACTAGCGGGAGTTCGGTTCTTC. Its protein is CASSEGLAGVRFF. The chain combines TRBV6-1 with TRBJ2-1; TRBD2 aligns across 12 bases. CDR1 is MNHNS, CDR2 SASEGT, per germline. The CDR3 totals 13 residues. After removal of 1 base from V and 15 bases from J, the junction contained 4 bases not matched to a gene.

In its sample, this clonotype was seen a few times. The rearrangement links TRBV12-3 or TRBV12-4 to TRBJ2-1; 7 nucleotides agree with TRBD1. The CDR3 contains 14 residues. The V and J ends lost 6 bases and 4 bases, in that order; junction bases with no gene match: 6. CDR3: CASRRDSLYNEQFF. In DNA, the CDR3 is TGTGCCAGCAGGAGGGACAGCCTGTACAATGAGCAGTTCTTC.

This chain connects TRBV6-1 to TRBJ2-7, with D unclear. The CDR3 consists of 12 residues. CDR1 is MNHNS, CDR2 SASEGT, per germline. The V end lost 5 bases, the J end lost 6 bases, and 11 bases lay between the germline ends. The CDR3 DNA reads TGTGCCAGCAGTCCTTTAGCTGGCGAGCAGTACTTC. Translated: CASSPLAGEQYF.

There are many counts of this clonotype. For the CDR3, the DNA is TGTGCCAGCAGCCAGGGGACTAGCGTATACAATGAGCAGTTCTTC. This codes for CASSQGTSVYNEQFF. The chain combines TRBV5-4 with TRBJ2-1; 10 bases match TRBD2. V was clipped by 4 bases and J by 4 bases; unmatched bases: 5. CDR1 is SGHNT and CDR2 is YYREEE in the germline V gene (reference sequence). The CDR3 totals 15 residues.

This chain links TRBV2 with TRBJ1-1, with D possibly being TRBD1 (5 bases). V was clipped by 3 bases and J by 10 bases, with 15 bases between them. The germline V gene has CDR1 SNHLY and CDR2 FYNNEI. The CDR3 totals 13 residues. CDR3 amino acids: CASSDRRVDLAFF. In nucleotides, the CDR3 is TGTGCCAGCAGTGATCGCAGGGTTGATTTAGCTTTCTTT.

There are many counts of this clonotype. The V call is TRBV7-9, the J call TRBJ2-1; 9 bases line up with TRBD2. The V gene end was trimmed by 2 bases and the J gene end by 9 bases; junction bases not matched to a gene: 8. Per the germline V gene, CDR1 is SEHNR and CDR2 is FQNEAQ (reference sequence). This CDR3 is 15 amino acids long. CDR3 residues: CASSLLAGSRSEQFF. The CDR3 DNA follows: TGTGCCAGCAGCTTACTAGCGGGAAGTCGTAGTGAGCAGTTCTTC.

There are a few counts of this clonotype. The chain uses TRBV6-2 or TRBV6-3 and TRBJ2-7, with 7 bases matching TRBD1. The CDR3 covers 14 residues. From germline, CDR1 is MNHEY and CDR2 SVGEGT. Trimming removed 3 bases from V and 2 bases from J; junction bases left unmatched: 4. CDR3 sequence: CASSYWDSAYEQYF. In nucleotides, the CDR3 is TGTGCCAGCAGTTATTGGGACAGTGCCTACGAGCAGTACTTC.

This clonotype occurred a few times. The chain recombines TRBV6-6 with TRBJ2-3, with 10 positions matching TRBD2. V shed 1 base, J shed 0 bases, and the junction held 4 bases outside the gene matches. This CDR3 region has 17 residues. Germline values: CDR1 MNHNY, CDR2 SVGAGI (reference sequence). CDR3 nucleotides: TGTGCCAGCAGTTACTTAGCGGGGGGCACTAGCACAGATACGCAGTATTTT. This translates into CASSYLAGGTSTDTQYF.

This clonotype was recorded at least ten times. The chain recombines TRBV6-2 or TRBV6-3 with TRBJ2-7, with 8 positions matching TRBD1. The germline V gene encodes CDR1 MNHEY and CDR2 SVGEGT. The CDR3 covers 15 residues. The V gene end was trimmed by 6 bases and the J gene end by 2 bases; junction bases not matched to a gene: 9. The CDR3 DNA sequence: TGTGCCAGCAGCCCACGAGACAGGGGAACCTACGAGCAGTACTTC. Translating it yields CASSPRDRGTYEQYF.

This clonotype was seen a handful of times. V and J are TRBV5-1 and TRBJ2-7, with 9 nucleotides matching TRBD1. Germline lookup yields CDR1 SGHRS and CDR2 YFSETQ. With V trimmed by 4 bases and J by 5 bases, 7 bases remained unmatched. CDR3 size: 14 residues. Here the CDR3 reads CASSPDRGSNEQYF. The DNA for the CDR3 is TGCGCCAGCAGCCCAGACAGGGGGAGCAACGAGCAGTACTTC.

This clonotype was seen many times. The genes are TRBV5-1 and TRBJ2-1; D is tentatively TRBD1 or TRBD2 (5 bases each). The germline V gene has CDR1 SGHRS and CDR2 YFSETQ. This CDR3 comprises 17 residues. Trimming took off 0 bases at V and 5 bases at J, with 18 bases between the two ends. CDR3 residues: CASSLVKARDPDNEQFF. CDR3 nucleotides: TGCGCCAGCAGCTTGGTCAAGGCCCGGGACCCAGACAATGAGCAGTTCTTC.

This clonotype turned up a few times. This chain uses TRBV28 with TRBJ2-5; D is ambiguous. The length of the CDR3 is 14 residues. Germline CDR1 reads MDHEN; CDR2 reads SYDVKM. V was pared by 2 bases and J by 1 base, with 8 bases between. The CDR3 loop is CASSLQASQETQYF. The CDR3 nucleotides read TGTGCCAGCAGTTTACAAGCTTCCCAAGAGACCCAGTACTTC.

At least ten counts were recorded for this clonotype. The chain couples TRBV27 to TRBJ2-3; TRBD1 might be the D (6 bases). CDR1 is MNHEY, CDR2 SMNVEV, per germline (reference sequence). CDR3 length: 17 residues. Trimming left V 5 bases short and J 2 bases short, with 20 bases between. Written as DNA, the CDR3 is TGTGCCAGCAGTCCCAATCACCAGGGGTCGCTCACAGATACGCAGTATTTT. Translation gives CASSPNHQGSLTDTQYF.